The rows below give T cell receptor beta chains drawn from one sample of a study of control samples from healthy donors and cancer patients. This table comes from immunoSEQ multiplex PCR, and its TCRdb copy is limited to in-frame clones, with some not included. Of 120,000 to 150,000 clones in the sample, roughly 92% were seen once. What was sequenced was blood. These TCRs come from a man aged 40-49 years in good health. The CDR3 runs from the conserved cysteine through the conserved F or W. A D gene is named only where the DNA matches it firmly. For some rows the clone size is stated as once, few or many, or as a class when expanded; others skip it.

d_gene	j_gene	v_gene	len	abundance	CDR3aa	CDR3nt
.	TRBJ1-1	TRBV29-1	12	.	CSARFADTEAFF	TGCAGCGCCCGCTTTGCGGACACTGAAGCTTTCTTT
TRBD1	TRBJ1-2	TRBV6-5	13	.	CASSWDRNSGYTF	TGTGCCAGCAGTTGGGACAGGAATTCTGGCTACACCTTC
.	TRBJ1-5	TRBV11-2	14	.	CASSQAYSNQPQHF	TGTGCCAGCAGCCAGGCCTATAGCAATCAGCCCCAGCATTTT
.	TRBJ1-1	TRBV5-6	13	.	CASSLVRATEAFF	TGTGCCAGCAGCTTGGTGCGGGCAACTGAAGCTTTCTTT
.	TRBJ2-5	TRBV4-1	13	.	CASSQDRQETQYF	TGCGCCAGCAGCCAAGATAGGCAAGAGACCCAGTACTTC
.	TRBJ2-7	TRBV5-1	12	.	CASSLAGAEQYF	TGCGCCAGCAGCTTAGCCGGCGCCGAGCAGTACTTC
TRBD1	TRBJ1-2	TRBV13	17	.	CASSFGRGLLGNYGYTF	TGTGCCAGCAGCTTCGGCAGGGGGCTCTTGGGTAACTATGGCTACACCTTC
.	TRBJ2-7	TRBV3-1/TRBV3-2	16	.	CASSQGYLANSYEQYF	TGTGCCAGCAGCCAAGGATACCTGGCAAACTCCTACGAGCAGTACTTC
.	TRBJ1-5	TRBV12-2	14	.	CASRFRVSNQPQHF	TGTGCAAGTCGCTTCAGGGTGAGCAATCAGCCCCAGCATTTT
.	TRBJ2-3	TRBV27	15	.	CASSSPGLLMDTQYF	TGTGCCAGCAGTTCACCGGGACTCCTGATGGATACGCAGTATTTT
TRBD1	TRBJ1-1	TRBV6-5	14	.	CASRRGQGGTEAFF	TGTGCCAGCAGGAGGGGACAGGGGGGCACTGAAGCTTTCTTT
.	TRBJ1-2	TRBV5-1	13	.	CASSLQGGDGYTF	TGCGCCAGCAGCTTGCAGGGTGGGGATGGCTACACCTTC
TRBD2	TRBJ2-3	TRBV28	15	.	CASSLYLAATDTQYF	TGTGCCAGCAGCCTATATCTAGCGGCCACAGATACGCAGTATTTT
TRBD1	TRBJ1-1	TRBV6-5	16	.	CASSYSTGGWDTEAFF	TGTGCCAGCAGTTACTCGACAGGGGGATGGGACACTGAAGCTTTCTTT
.	TRBJ1-2	TRBV5-4	11	.	CASSSFYGYTF	TGTGCCAGCAGCTCTTTCTATGGCTACACCTTC
.	TRBJ1-5	TRBV7-9	13	.	CASSTTATWTQHF	TGTGCCAGCAGTACAACCGCTACTTGGACCCAGCATTTT
.	TRBJ2-1	TRBV7-3	17	once	CASSLVGLAGTYNEQFF	TGTGCCAGCAGCTTGGTGGGGTTAGCCGGGACATACAATGAGCAGTTCTTC
.	TRBJ1-4	TRBV18	16	.	CASSPKSAATNEKLFF	TGTGCCAGCTCACCAAAATCAGCTGCAACTAATGAAAAACTGTTTTTT
.	TRBJ1-4	TRBV7-9	13	.	CASGTPVDEKLFF	TGTGCCAGCGGGACACCGGTGGATGAAAAACTGTTTTTT
.	TRBJ1-5	TRBV30	13	.	CAWSDDIDQPQHF	TGTGCCTGGAGTGATGACATTGATCAGCCCCAGCATTTT
.	TRBJ2-1	TRBV29-1	14	.	CSVEGQGDYNEQFF	TGCAGCGTTGAAGGTCAGGGCGACTACAATGAGCAGTTCTTC
TRBD2	TRBJ2-2	TRBV7-3	14	.	CASSLSGRAGELFF	TGTGCCAGCAGTCTTAGCGGGAGGGCCGGGGAGCTGTTTTTT
TRBD1	TRBJ2-2	TRBV7-3	16	.	CASRLAGTGFHGELFF	TGTGCCAGCAGACTAGCCGGGACAGGGTTTCACGGGGAGCTGTTTTTT
.	TRBJ1-3	TRBV4-1	12	once	CASSKRGNTIYF	TGCGCCAGCAGCAAAAGAGGAAACACCATATATTTT
TRBD1	TRBJ2-5	TRBV24-1	14	.	CATSDSGQQETQYF	TGTGCCACCAGTGATTCGGGACAGCAAGAGACCCAGTACTTC
.	TRBJ1-4	TRBV28	11	.	CASGVNEKLFF	TGTGCCAGCGGGGTGAATGAAAAACTGTTTTTT
.	TRBJ1-1	TRBV28	14	.	CASSLTQVNTEAFF	TGTGCCAGCAGTTTGACACAGGTGAACACTGAAGCTTTCTTT
.	TRBJ1-6	TRBV25-1	13	few	CASSGIHREPIHF	TGTGCCAGCAGTGGGATACACAGGGAGCCCATCCACTTT
TRBD2	TRBJ2-3	TRBV9	17	.	CASSVEGGATYTDTQYF	TGTGCCAGCAGCGTAGAGGGAGGGGCCACCTACACAGATACGCAGTATTTT
.	TRBJ2-7	TRBV2	15	.	CASKGNTNPNYEQYF	TGTGCCAGCAAAGGGAACACAAACCCGAACTACGAGCAGTACTTC
.	TRBJ2-5	TRBV7-3	14	.	CASSLTRQGETQYF	TGTGCCAGCAGCTTGACACGGCAGGGCGAGACCCAGTACTTC
.	TRBJ2-5	TRBV5-1	14	.	CASSLLGLQETQYF	TGCGCCAGCAGCTTGTTGGGTCTCCAAGAGACCCAGTACTTC
.	TRBJ1-1	TRBV3-1/TRBV3-2	15	.	CASSQRPRGHTEAFF	TGTGCCAGCAGCCAACGACCTCGGGGGCACACTGAAGCTTTCTTT
TRBD1	TRBJ1-5	TRBV6-5	15	.	CASSFTGDSNQPQHF	TGTGCCAGCAGTTTCACAGGGGATAGCAATCAGCCCCAGCATTTT
.	TRBJ1-1	TRBV25-1	11	.	CASIAETMAFF	TGTGCCAGCATTGCCGAGACAATGGCTTTCTTT
.	TRBJ1-5	TRBV12-5	15	.	CASGLVLQGNQPQHF	TGTGCTAGTGGTTTGGTACTCCAGGGAAATCAGCCCCAGCATTTT
.	TRBJ1-1	TRBV25-1	15	.	CASSEYGSANTEAFF	TGTGCCAGCAGTGAATACGGCTCAGCGAACACTGAAGCTTTCTTT